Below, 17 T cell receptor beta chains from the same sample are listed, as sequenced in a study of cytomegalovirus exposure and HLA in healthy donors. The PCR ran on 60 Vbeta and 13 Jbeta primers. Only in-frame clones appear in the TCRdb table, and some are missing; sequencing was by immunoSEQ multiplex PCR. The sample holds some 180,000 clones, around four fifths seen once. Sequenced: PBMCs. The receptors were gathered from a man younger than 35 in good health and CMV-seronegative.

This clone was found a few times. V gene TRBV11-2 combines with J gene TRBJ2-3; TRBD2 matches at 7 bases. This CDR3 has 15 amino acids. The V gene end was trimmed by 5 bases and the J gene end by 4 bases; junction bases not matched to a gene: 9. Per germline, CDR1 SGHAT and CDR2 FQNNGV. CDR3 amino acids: CASSEVAGVADTQYF. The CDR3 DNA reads TGTGCCAGCAGCGAGGTTGCGGGAGTCGCAGATACGCAGTATTTT.

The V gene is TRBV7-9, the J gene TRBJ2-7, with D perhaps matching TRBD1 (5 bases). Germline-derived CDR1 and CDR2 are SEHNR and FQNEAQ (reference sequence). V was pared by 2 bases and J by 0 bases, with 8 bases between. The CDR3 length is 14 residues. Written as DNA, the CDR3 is TGTGCCAGCAGCTTACAGGGAAGCTCCTACGAGCAGTACTTC. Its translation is CASSLQGSSYEQYF.

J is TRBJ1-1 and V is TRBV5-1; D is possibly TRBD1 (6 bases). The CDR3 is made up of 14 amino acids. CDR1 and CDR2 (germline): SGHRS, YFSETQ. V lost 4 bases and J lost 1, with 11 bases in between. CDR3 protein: CASSLQTGNTEAFF. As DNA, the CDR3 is TGCGCCAGCAGCCTCCAGACAGGGAACACTGAAGCTTTCTTT.

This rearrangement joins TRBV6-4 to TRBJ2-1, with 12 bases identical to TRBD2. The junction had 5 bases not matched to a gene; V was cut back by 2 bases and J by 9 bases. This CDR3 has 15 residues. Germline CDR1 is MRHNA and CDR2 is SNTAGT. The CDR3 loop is CASSDRLAGVSEQFF. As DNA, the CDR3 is TGTGCCAGCAGTGACCGACTAGCGGGGGTATCTGAGCAGTTCTTC.

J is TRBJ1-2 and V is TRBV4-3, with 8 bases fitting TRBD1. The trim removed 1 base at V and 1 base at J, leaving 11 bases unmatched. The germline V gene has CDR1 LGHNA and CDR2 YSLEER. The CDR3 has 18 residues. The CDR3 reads CASSQGSGGPDLNYGYTF. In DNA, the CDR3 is TGCGCCAGCAGCCAAGGCTCAGGGGGCCCCGACCTTAACTATGGCTACACCTTC.

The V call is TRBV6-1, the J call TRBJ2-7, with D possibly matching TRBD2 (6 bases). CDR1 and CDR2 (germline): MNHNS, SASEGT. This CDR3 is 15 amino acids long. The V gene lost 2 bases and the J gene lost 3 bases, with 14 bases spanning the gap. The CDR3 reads CASSELWDWGYEQYF. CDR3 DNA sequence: TGTGCCAGCAGTGAATTGTGGGACTGGGGCTACGAGCAGTACTTC.

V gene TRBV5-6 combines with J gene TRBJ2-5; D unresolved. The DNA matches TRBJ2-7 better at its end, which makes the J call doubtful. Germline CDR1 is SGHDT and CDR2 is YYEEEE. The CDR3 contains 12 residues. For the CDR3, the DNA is TGTGCCAGCAGCCCCAACTCCTACGAGCAGTACTTC. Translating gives CASSPNSYEQYF.

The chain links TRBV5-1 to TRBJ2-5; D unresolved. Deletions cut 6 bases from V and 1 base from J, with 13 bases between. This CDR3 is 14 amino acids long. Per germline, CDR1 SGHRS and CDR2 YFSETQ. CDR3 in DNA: TGCGCCAGCAACTCCGCCCCGGGCCAAGAGACCCAGTACTTC. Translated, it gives CASNSAPGQETQYF.

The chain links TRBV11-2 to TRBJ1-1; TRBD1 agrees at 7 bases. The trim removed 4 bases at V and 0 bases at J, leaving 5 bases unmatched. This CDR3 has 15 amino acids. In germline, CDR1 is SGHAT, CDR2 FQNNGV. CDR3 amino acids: CASSSRTGMNTEAFF. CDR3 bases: TGTGCCAGCAGCTCAAGGACAGGAATGAACACTGAAGCTTTCTTT.

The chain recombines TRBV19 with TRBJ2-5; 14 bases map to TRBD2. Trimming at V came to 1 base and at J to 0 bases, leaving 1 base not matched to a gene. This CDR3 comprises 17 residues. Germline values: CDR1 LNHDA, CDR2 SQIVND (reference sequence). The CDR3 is CASSIGLAGGYQETQYF. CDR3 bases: TGTGCCAGTAGTATAGGACTAGCGGGGGGGTACCAAGAGACCCAGTACTTC.

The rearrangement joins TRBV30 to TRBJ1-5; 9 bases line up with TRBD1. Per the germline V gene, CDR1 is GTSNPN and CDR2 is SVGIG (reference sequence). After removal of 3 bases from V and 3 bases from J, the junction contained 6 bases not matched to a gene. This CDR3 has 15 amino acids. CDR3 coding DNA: TGTGCCTGGAGCCCAAGGGACAGGGCCAATCAGCCCCAGCATTTT. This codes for CAWSPRDRANQPQHF.

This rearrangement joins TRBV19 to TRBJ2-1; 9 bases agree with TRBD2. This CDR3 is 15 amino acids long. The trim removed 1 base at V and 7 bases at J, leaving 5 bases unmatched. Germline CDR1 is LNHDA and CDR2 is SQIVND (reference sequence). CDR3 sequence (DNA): TGTGCCAGTAGTATAGGGCGGGGGGGCTCGAATGAGCAGTTCTTC. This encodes CASSIGRGGSNEQFF. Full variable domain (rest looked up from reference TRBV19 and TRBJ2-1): DGGITQSPKYLFRKEGQNVTLSCEQNLNHDAMYWYRQDPGQGLRLIYYSQIVNDFQKGDIAEGYSVSREKKESFPLTVTSAQKNPTAFYLCASSIGRGGSNEQFFGPGTRLTVL.

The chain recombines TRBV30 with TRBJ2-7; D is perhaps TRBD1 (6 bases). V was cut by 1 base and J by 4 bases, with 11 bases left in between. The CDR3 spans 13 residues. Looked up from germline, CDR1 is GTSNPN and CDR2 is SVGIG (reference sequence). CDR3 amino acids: CAWSGMRGYEQYF. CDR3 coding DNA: TGTGCCTGGAGTGGAATGAGGGGGTACGAGCAGTACTTC.

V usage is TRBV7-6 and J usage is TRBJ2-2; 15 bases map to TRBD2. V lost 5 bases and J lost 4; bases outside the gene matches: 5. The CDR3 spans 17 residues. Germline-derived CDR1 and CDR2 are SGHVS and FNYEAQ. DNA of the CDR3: TGTGCCAGCAGCCTAGAGGGACTAGCGGGGGGCACCGGGGAGCTGTTTTTT. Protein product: CASSLEGLAGGTGELFF.

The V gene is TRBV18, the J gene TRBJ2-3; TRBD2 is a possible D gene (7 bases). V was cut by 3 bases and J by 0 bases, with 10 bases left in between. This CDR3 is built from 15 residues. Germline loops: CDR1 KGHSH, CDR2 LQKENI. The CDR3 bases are TGTGCCAGCTCACCCGGGGGGCCAAGCACAGATACGCAGTATTTT. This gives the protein CASSPGGPSTDTQYF.

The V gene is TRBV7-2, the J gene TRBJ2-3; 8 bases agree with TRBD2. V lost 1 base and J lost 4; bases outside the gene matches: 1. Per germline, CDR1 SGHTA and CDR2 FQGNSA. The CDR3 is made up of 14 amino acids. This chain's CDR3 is CASSLGGRSDTQYF. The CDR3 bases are TGTGCCAGCAGCTTAGGCGGGAGGTCAGATACGCAGTATTTT.

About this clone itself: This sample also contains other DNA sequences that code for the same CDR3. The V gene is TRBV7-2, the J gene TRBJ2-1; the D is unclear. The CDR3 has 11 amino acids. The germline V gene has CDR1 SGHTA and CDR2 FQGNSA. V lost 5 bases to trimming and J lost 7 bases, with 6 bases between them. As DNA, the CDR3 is TGTGCCAGCAGCCTCTTGAATGAGCAGTTCTTC. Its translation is CASSLLNEQFF. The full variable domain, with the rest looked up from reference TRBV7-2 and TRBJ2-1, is GAGVSQSPSNKVTEKGKDVELRCDPISGHTALYWYRQSLGQGLEFLIYFQGNSAPDKSGLPSDRFSAERTGGSVSTLTIQRTQQEDSAVYLCASSLLNEQFFGPGTRLTVL.